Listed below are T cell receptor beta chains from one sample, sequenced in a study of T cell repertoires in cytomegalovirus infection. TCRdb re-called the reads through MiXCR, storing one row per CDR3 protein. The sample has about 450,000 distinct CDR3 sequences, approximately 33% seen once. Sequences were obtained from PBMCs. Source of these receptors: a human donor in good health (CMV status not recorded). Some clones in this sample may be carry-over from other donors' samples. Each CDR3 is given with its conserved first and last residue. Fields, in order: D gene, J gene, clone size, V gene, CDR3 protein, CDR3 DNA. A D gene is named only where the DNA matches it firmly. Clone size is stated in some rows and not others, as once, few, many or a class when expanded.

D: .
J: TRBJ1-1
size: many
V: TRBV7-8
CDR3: CASSRVTGSNTEAFF
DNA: TGTGCCAGCAGCCGGGTAACAGGCTCGAACACTGAAGCTTTCTTT

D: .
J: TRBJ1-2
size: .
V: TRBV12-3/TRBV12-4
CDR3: CASSWTRAPTNYGYTF
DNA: TGTGCCAGCAGTTGGACGAGGGCTCCAACTAACTATGGCTACACCTTC

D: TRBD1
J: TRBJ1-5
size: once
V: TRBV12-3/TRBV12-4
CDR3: CASSVGQGRISNQPQHF
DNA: TGTGCCAGCAGTGTGGGACAGGGGAGGATTAGCAATCAGCCCCAGCATTTT

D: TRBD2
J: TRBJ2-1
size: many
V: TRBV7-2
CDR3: CASSPGGAGYNEQFF
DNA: TGTGCCAGCAGCCCCGGGGGGGCCGGCTACAATGAGCAGTTCTTC

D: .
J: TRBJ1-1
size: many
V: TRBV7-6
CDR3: CASRSMNTEAFF
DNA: TGTGCCAGCAGGTCGATGAACACTGAAGCTTTCTTT

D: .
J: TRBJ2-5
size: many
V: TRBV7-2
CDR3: CASSLTVTTLQETQYF
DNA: TGTGCCAGCAGCTTGACCGTCACAACCCTCCAAGAGACCCAGTACTTC

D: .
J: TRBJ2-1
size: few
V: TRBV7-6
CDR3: CASSSPGGAYNEQFF
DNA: TGTGCCAGCAGCTCCCCGGGGGGCGCATACAATGAGCAGTTCTTC

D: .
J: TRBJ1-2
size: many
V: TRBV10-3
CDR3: CAISEGTGEFGYTF
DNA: TGTGCCATCAGTGAGGGGACGGGAGAGTTTGGCTACACCTTC

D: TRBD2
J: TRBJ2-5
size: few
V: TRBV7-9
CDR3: CASTTPTTSGDNPYQETQYF
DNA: TGTGCCAGCACCACTCCCACCACTAGCGGGGACAACCCGTACCAAGAGACCCAGTACTTC

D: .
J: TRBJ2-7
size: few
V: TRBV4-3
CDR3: CASSQEVGDEQYF
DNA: TGCGCCAGCAGCCAAGAGGTCGGTGACGAGCAGTACTTC

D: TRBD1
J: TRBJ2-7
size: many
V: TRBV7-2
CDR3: CASSLAATGAYEQYF
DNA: TGTGCCAGCAGCTTAGCGGCAACAGGGGCCTACGAGCAGTACTTC

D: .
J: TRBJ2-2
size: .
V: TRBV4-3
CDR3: CASSRAGQTMNTGELFF
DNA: TGCGCCAGCAGCCGAGCGGGACAGACTATGAACACCGGGGAGCTGTTTTTT

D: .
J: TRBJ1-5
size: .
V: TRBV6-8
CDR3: CASSLREDNQPQQF
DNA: TGTGCCAGCAGTTTAAGGGAGGACAATCAGCCCCAGCAGTTC

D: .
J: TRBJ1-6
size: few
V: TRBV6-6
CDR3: CASSYSNRRANSPLHF
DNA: TGTGCCAGCAGTTACTCCAATCGCCGGGCTAATTCACCCCTCCACTTT

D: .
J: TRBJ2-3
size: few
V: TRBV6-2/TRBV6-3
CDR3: CASSYGEADTQYF
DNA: TGTGCCAGCAGTTACGGAGAGGCAGATACGCAGTATTTT

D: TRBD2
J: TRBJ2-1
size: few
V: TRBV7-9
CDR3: CASSALAGSYYNEQFF
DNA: TGTGCCAGCAGCGCCCTAGCGGGGTCATATTACAATGAGCAGTTCTTC

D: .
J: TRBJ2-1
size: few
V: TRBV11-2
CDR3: CASSLDQGGEQFF
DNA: TGTGCCAGCAGCTTAGATCAAGGGGGGGAGCAGTTCTTC

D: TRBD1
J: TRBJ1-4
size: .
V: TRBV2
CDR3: CDSSVQTGLSDELFF
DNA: TGTGACAGCAGTGTACAGACAGGGTTAAGTGATGAACTGTTTTTT

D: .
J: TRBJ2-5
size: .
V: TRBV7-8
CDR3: CASSSPGRGQETQYF
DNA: TGTGCCAGCAGCTCCCCGGGACGGGGACAAGAGACCCAGTACTTC

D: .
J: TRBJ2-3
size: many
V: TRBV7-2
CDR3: CASSRGNGAQYF
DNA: TGTGCCAGCAGCCGCGGGAATGGGGCCCAGTATTTT

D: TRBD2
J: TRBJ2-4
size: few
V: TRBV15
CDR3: CATSRARGVGGEYF
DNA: TGTGCCACCAGCAGAGCGCGGGGGGTTGGAGGCGAATACTTC

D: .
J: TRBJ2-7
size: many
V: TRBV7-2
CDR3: CASSIKTAYEQYF
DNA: TGTGCCAGCAGCATAAAAACCGCCTACGAGCAGTACTTC

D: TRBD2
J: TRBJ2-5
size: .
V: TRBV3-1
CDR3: CASSQGQAGGWETQYF
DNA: TGTGCCAGCAGCCAAGGGCAAGCGGGGGGTTGGGAGACCCAGTACTTC

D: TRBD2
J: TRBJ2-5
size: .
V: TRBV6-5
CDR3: CASSSWTSGAQTQYF
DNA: TGTGCCAGCAGTTCTTGGACTAGCGGGGCGCAGACCCAGTACTTC

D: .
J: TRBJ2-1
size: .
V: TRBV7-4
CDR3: CASSSTGTLESHSYNEQFF
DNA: TGTGCCAGCAGCTCAACCGGGACTCTCGAAAGCCACTCCTACAATGAGCAGTTCTTC

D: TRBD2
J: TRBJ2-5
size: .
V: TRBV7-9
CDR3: CASRHGLAGVEYF
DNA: TGTGCCAGCAGGCACGGGCTAGCGGGGGTCGAGTACTTC

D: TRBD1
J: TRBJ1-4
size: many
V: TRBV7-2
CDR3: CASSRGRGNEKLFF
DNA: TGTGCCAGCAGCAGGGGGCGGGGAAATGAAAAACTGTTTTTT

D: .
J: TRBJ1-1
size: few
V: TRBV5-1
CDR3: CASSLAVQGTEAFF
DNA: TGCGCCAGCAGCTTGGCCGTACAGGGAACTGAAGCTTTCTTT

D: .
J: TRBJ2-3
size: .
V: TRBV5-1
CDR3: CASSFRGSSTDTQYF
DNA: TGCGCCAGCAGCTTCCGGGGTTCAAGCACAGATACGCAGTATTTT

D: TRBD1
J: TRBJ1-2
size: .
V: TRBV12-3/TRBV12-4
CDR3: CASREQGSYGYTF
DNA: TGTGCCAGCAGGGAACAGGGGAGCTATGGCTACACCTTC

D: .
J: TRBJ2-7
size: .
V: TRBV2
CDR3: CASSRDFGAYEQYF
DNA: TGTGCCAGCAGCAGGGACTTCGGCGCCTACGAGCAGTACTTC

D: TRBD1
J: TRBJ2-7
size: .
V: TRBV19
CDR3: CASSPGQGASYEQYF
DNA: TGTGCCAGTAGCCCAGGCCAGGGGGCATCCTACGAGCAGTACTTC

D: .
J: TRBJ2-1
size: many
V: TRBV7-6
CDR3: CASSLVSGSSYNEQFF
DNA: TGTGCCAGCAGCTTAGTTTCAGGAAGCTCCTACAATGAGCAGTTCTTC

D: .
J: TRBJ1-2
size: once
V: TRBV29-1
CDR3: CSVAIRGGNYGYTF
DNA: TGCAGCGTAGCTATCAGGGGAGGGAACTATGGCTACACCTTC

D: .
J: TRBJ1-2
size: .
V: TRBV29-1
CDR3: CSVLLGFWALCTF
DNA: TGCAGCGTTCTTTTAGGATTTTGGGCCCTTTGCACCTTC

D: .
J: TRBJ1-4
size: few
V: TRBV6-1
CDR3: CASSEGLGGEKLFF
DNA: TGTGCCAGCAGTGAGGGGCTCGGCGGCGAAAAACTGTTTTTT

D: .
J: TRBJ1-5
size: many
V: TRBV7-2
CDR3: CASSSNRERGQPQHF
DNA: TGTGCCAGCAGCTCCAACAGGGAGAGGGGTCAGCCCCAGCATTTT

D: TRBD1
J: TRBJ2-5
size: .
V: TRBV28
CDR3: CASRSLSSPTGLPAETQYF
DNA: TGTGCCAGCAGATCACTCTCCTCCCCGACAGGGCTTCCCGCAGAGACCCAGTACTTC

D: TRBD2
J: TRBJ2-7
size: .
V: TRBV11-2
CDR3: CASTELAGYEQYF
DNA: TGTGCCAGCACCGAATTAGCGGGGTACGAGCAGTACTTC

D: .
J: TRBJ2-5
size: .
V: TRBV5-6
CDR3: CASSFKTHQETQYF
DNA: TGTGCCAGCAGCTTCAAGACTCACCAAGAGACCCAGTACTTC

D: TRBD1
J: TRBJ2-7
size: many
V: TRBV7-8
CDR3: CASSGRGTGAYEQYF
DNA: TGTGCCAGCAGCGGACGTGGGACAGGGGCCTACGAGCAGTACTTC

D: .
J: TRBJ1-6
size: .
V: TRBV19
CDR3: CASSQRDSYNSPLHF
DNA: TGTGCCAGTAGCCAAAGGGACTCCTATAATTCACCCCTCCACTTT

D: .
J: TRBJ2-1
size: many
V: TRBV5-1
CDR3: CASSFPLLLARNEQFF
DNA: TGCGCCAGCAGCTTTCCCCTCCTCCTAGCGCGCAATGAGCAGTTCTTC

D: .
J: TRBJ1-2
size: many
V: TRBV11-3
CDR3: CASSLAREVYGYTF
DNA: TGTGCCAGCAGCTTAGCTCGGGAGGTGTATGGCTACACCTTC

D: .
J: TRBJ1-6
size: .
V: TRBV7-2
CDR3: CDSSLRAQAPPSLHF
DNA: TGTGACAGCAGCTTACGGGCCCAGGCTCCTCCTTCCCTCCACTTT

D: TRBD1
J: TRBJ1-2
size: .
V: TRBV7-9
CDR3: CSSSRLPDRDQGYTF
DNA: TGTTCCAGCAGCCGACTCCCGGACAGGGATCAGGGCTACACCTTC

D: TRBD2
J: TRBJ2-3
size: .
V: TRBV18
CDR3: CASSPLSSGGATDTQYF
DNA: TGTGCCAGCTCACCACTTTCCAGCGGGGGTGCTACAGATACGCAGTATTTT

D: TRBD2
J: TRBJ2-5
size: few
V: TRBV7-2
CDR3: CASSLGGGMETQYF
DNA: TGTGCCAGCAGCTTAGGCGGGGGGATGGAGACCCAGTACTTC

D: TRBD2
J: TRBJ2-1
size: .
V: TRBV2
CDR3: CASSKPGLAGGTNSYNEQFF
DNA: TGTGCCAGCAGTAAACCCGGACTAGCGGGGGGAACTAACTCCTACAATGAGCAGTTCTTC

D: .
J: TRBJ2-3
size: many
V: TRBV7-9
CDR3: CASSLGRGTTDTQYF
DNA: TGTGCCAGCAGCTTAGGCCGGGGGACCACAGATACGCAGTATTTT

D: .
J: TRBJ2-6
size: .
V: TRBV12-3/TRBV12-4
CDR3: CASPTSGANVMTF
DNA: TGTGCCAGCCCTACTTCGGGGGCCAACGTCATGACTTTC